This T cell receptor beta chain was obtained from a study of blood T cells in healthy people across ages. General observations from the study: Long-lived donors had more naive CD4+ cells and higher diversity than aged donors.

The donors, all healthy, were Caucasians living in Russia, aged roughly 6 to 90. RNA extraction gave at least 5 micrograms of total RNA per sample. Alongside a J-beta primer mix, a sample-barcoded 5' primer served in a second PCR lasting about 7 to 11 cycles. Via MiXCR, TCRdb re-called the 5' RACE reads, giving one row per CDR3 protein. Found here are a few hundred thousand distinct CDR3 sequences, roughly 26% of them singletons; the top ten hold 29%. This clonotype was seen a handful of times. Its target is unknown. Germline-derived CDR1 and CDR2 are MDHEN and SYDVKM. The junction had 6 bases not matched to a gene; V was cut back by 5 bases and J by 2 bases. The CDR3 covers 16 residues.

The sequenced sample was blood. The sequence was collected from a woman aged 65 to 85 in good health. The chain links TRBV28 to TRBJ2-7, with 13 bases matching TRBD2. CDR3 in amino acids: CASSPVTSGRAYEQYF. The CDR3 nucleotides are TGTGCCAGCAGTCCCGTAACTAGCGGGAGGGCCTACGAGCAGTACTTC.